This T cell receptor beta chain was obtained from a study of shared clonotypes between healthy human individuals. Findings of the study overall: Naive subsets typically showed greater estimated richness than memory subsets. Limitation of the genetic and exposure-history diversity represented came from the few donors.

CDR3 size: 14 residues. Looked up from germline, CDR1 is SEHNR and CDR2 is FQNEAQ (reference sequence). The V segment lost 2 bases and the J segment 4 bases; nucleotides outside the gene matches: 4. CD8 cells regarded as naive lacked CD45RO, were positively chosen for CCR7, and omitted terminally differentiated effector memory CD45RA+ cells. Turning to this clone: What it recognizes is unknown.

Some clones are missing from TCRdb's copy, which holds only in-frame ones; the method was immunoSEQ multiplex PCR. This table has about 800,000 clones, 90% to 97% appearing once. Sequencing was performed on naive CD8+ T cells sorted from blood. The TCR sequence derives from a young man in good health. J is TRBJ1-1 and V is TRBV7-9; 7 positions agree with TRBD1. CDR3: CASSLRGGITEAFF. The CDR3 DNA reads as TGTGCCAGCAGCTTAAGAGGGGGCATCACTGAAGCTTTCTTT.